This T cell receptor (beta chain) originates from a study of blood T cell repertoires in COVID-19. Study-wide context: T cells, B-cell-depleted T cells, or PBMCs supplied cDNA or gDNA.

Assay used: immunoSEQ multiplex PCR; TCRdb lists only in-frame clones, some missing. The table lists 130,000 or so clones, around 81% of them singletons. Germline V CDR1 and CDR2: SGHAT, FQNNGV. V was pared by 3 bases and J by 1 base, with 6 bases between. The CDR3 spans 13 residues. The chain recombines TRBV11-2 with TRBJ1-1; unclear D gene. The sample comprised peripheral blood. This sequence was found in a woman aged 55-70 years with active or convalescent COVID-19. The chain's CDR3 is CASSFGANTEAFF. CDR3 DNA: TGTGCCAGCAGCTTTGGAGCGAACACTGAAGCTTTCTTT.